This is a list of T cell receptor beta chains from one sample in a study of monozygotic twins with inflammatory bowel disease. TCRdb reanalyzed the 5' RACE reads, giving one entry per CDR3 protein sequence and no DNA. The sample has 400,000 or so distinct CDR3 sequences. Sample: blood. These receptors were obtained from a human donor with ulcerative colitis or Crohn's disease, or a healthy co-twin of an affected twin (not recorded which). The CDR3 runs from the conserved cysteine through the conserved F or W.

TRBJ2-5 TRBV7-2 CASSSSLVQETQYF
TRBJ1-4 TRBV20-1 CSASGQLNEKLFF
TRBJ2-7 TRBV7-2 CASSLDGGIGSYEQYF
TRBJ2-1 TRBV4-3 CASSQDPRGVADNNEQFF
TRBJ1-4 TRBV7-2 CASSSGQRGKLFF
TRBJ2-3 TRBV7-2 CASSPRLTDTQYF
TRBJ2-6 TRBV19 CATTEGSGANVLTF
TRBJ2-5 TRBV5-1 CASSLEVAGGETQYF
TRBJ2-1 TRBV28 CASSLLRDYNEQFF
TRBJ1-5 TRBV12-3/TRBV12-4 CASTSKGGMGNQPQHF
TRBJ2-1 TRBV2 CASILDSASYNEQFF
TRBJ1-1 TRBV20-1 CVGSRGLGFDTEAFF
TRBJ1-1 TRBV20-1 CSASRGIVNTEAFF
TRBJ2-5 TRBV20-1 CSARREGETQYF
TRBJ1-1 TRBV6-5 CASSYHRQAFF
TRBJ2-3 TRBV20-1 CSARAQSSGADTQYF
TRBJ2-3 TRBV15 CATGRGESSRTDTQYF
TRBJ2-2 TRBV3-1 CASSQVDTGELFF
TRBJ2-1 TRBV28 CASSFLVGNEQFF
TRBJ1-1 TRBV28 CASSLFGTEAFF
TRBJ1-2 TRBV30 CAFGTSDYGYTF
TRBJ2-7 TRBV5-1 CASSTSLAGGLYEQYF
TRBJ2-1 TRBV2 CASSRQSSYNEQFF
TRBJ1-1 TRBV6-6 CASSPRVSAFF
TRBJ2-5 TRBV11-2 CASSLADQETQYF
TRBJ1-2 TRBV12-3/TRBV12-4 CASSFRRAGFDGYTF
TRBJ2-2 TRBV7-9 CASSHITGELFF
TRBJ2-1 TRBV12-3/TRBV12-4 CASSLPGYNEQFF
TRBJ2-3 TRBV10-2 CASTTTSAVDTQYF
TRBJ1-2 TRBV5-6 CASSLEGQDYGYTF
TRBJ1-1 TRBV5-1 CASSLSDENTEAFF
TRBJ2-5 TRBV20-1 CSAHQGQMWETQYF
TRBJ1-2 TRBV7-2 CASSLDVAGVYGYTF
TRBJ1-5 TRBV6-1 CASSLEANQPQHF
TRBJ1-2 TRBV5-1 CASSLGPVYGYTF
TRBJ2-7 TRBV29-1 CSVGSWGGSEQYF
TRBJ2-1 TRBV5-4 CASSLGTTSLNEQFF
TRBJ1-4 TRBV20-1 CSARDLEGYTTNEKLFF
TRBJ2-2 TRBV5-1 CASSSQGQGNTGELFF
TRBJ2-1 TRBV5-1 CASSLAASGGYNEQFF
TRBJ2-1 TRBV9 CASSVSSLYNEQFF
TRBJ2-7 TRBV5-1 CASSPGQYFYEQYF
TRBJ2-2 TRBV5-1 CASSPTPAGTNTGELFF
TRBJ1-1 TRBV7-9 CASSLYNQEAFF
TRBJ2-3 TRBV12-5 CASGFGDTQYF
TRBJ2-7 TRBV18 CASSPPTADPAYEQYF
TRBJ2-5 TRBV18 CASSPNLPGLQGETQYF
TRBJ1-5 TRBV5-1 CASRPDSTGEPQHF
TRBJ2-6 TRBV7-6 CASSQGGISGANVLTF
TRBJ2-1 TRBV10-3 CAISGLAVYEQFF
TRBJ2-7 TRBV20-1 CSARDWASGGAYEQYF
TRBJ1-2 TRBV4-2 CASSQDFGYTF
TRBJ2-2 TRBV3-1 CASSQVRAMGLFF
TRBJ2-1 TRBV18 CASSLGFSGSLSYNEQFF